Listed below are T cell receptor beta chains from one sample, sequenced in a study of vaccination effects on CD4 cells after COVID-19. Their cognate antigens are unknown. Assay: immunoSEQ multiplex PCR; the TCRdb copy retains only in-frame clones and omits some. Of 50,000 or so clones detected, about 70% appear once; the ten largest clones hold roughly 5.4%. The material was CD4+ T cells from PBMCs cultured without peptide, obtained after COVID-19 vaccination. These receptors all stem from a human donor who had a prior SARS-CoV-2 infection. The CDR3 runs from the conserved cysteine through the conserved F or W. Each record gives: CDR3 protein, CDR3 DNA, J gene, V gene, clone size, D gene. D genes are given only for firm matches. A clone size is listed for some rows: how often the clone was seen (once, few, many), or a class if it is expanded.

CDR3 protein: CASSLVTREWANEQFF; CDR3 DNA: TGTGCCAGCAGCTTAGTAACCCGGGAGTGGGCCAATGAGCAGTTCTTC; J gene: TRBJ2-1; V gene: TRBV11-1; clone size: -; D gene: -
CDR3 protein: CASSLSYGVNTIYF; CDR3 DNA: TGTGCCAGCAGTTTATCATACGGGGTAAACACCATATATTTT; J gene: TRBJ1-3; V gene: TRBV27; clone size: -; D gene: -
CDR3 protein: CATSDLRRGYNEQFF; CDR3 DNA: TGTGCCACCAGTGATTTGAGGCGGGGCTACAATGAGCAGTTCTTC; J gene: TRBJ2-1; V gene: TRBV24-1; clone size: -; D gene: -
CDR3 protein: CAGQQGRIGNTIYF; CDR3 DNA: TGTGCCGGGCAGCAGGGCCGGATTGGAAACACCATATATTTT; J gene: TRBJ1-3; V gene: TRBV6-6; clone size: -; D gene: -
CDR3 protein: CASSDATYEQYF; CDR3 DNA: TGTGCCAGCAGTGATGCGACCTACGAGCAGTACTTC; J gene: TRBJ2-7; V gene: TRBV25-1; clone size: few; D gene: -
CDR3 protein: CAISDRYQTGYTF; CDR3 DNA: TGTGCCATCAGTGATCGGTACCAAACGGGCTACACCTTC; J gene: TRBJ1-2; V gene: TRBV10-3; clone size: -; D gene: -
CDR3 protein: CASSPGTLIAKNIQYF; CDR3 DNA: TGTGCCAGCAGCCCGGGGACACTGATAGCCAAAAACATTCAGTACTTC; J gene: TRBJ2-4; V gene: TRBV5-4; clone size: -; D gene: -
CDR3 protein: CASSPGGDGEQYF; CDR3 DNA: TGTGCCAGCAGCCCCGGAGGGGACGGCGAGCAGTACTTC; J gene: TRBJ2-7; V gene: TRBV7-3; clone size: -; D gene: -
CDR3 protein: CASSPTPEQFF; CDR3 DNA: TGTGCCAGCAGCCCCACTCCTGAGCAGTTCTTC; J gene: TRBJ2-1; V gene: TRBV7-2; clone size: few; D gene: -
CDR3 protein: CASSLSGGNTEAFF; CDR3 DNA: TGCGCCAGCAGCTTGTCAGGGGGCAACACTGAAGCTTTCTTT; J gene: TRBJ1-1; V gene: TRBV5-1; clone size: once; D gene: TRBD1
CDR3 protein: CASSESGAGGNTIYF; CDR3 DNA: TGTGCCAGCAGTGAATCGGGGGCGGGTGGAAACACCATATATTTT; J gene: TRBJ1-3; V gene: TRBV2; clone size: -; D gene: -
CDR3 protein: CASSYRGQETQYF; CDR3 DNA: TGTGCCAGCAGTTACCGGGGACAAGAGACCCAGTACTTC; J gene: TRBJ2-5; V gene: TRBV6-6; clone size: -; D gene: -
CDR3 protein: CASSPEMNTEAFF; CDR3 DNA: TGCGCCAGCAGCCCGGAGATGAACACTGAAGCTTTCTTT; J gene: TRBJ1-1; V gene: TRBV5-1; clone size: -; D gene: -
CDR3 protein: CASSPNPGTSGQETQYF; CDR3 DNA: TGTGCCAGCAGCCCAAACCCCGGGACTAGCGGACAAGAGACCCAGTACTTC; J gene: TRBJ2-5; V gene: TRBV3-1/TRBV3-2; clone size: -; D gene: TRBD2
CDR3 protein: CASRERGSSSGNTIYF; CDR3 DNA: TGTGCCAGCCGGGAGAGGGGATCCTCTTCTGGAAACACCATATATTTT; J gene: TRBJ1-3; V gene: TRBV18; clone size: -; D gene: -
CDR3 protein: CASSPPGQGPHEQYF; CDR3 DNA: TGTGCCAGCTCACCACCGGGACAGGGGCCCCACGAGCAGTACTTC; J gene: TRBJ2-7; V gene: TRBV18; clone size: -; D gene: TRBD1
CDR3 protein: CASSYSGQGVGEQYF; CDR3 DNA: TGTGCCAGCAGTTACTCGGGACAGGGGGTAGGGGAGCAGTACTTC; J gene: TRBJ2-7; V gene: TRBV6-5; clone size: -; D gene: TRBD1
CDR3 protein: CASSENPRSKNIQYF; CDR3 DNA: TGTGCCAGCTCCGAAAACCCTCGATCCAAAAACATTCAGTACTTC; J gene: TRBJ2-4; V gene: TRBV19; clone size: once; D gene: -
CDR3 protein: CASSPLGWTGNTIYF; CDR3 DNA: TGTGCCAGCAGTCCCCTCGGGTGGACTGGAAACACCATATATTTT; J gene: TRBJ1-3; V gene: TRBV27; clone size: -; D gene: -
CDR3 protein: CASSQDYRQGTYEQYF; CDR3 DNA: TGTGCCAGCAGCCAAGATTATCGGCAGGGTACCTACGAGCAGTACTTC; J gene: TRBJ2-7; V gene: TRBV4-2; clone size: -; D gene: -
CDR3 protein: CASSLRPGYNEQFF; CDR3 DNA: TGCGCCAGCAGCTTGAGGCCGGGGTACAATGAGCAGTTCTTC; J gene: TRBJ2-1; V gene: TRBV5-1; clone size: once; D gene: -
CDR3 protein: CASSFSPTSGAGTDTQYF; CDR3 DNA: TGTGCCAGCAGCTTTTCCCCGACTAGCGGGGCGGGGACAGATACGCAGTATTTT; J gene: TRBJ2-3; V gene: TRBV7-3; clone size: -; D gene: TRBD2
CDR3 protein: CSARGSTEAFF; CDR3 DNA: TGCAGTGCTAGGGGCAGCACTGAAGCTTTCTTT; J gene: TRBJ1-1; V gene: TRBV20-1; clone size: few; D gene: -
CDR3 protein: CASPQARDRKFWVPKNIQYF; CDR3 DNA: TGTGCCAGCCCCCAAGCCCGGGACCGCAAGTTTTGGGTACCCAAAAACATTCAGTACTTC; J gene: TRBJ2-4; V gene: TRBV4-2; clone size: once; D gene: -
CDR3 protein: CASSLVTSGSGGTGELFF; CDR3 DNA: TGTGCCAGCAGCTTAGTTACTAGCGGGAGCGGTGGCACCGGGGAGCTGTTTTTT; J gene: TRBJ2-2; V gene: TRBV7-8; clone size: -; D gene: TRBD2
CDR3 protein: CAWRGAPGTNSPLHF; CDR3 DNA: TGTGCCTGGAGGGGGGCTCCGGGGACTAATTCACCCCTCCACTTT; J gene: TRBJ1-6; V gene: TRBV30; clone size: few; D gene: -
CDR3 protein: CASSLGGNTGELFF; CDR3 DNA: TGTGCCAGCAGCTTAGGAGGGAACACCGGGGAGCTGTTTTTT; J gene: TRBJ2-2; V gene: TRBV11-3; clone size: -; D gene: -
CDR3 protein: CASSLLMGEKLFF; CDR3 DNA: TGTGCCAGTAGTCTCCTCATGGGGGAAAAACTGTTTTTT; J gene: TRBJ1-4; V gene: TRBV19; clone size: -; D gene: -
CDR3 protein: CASSPSAGYTEAFF; CDR3 DNA: TGTGCCAGCAGTCCAAGCGCAGGTTACACTGAAGCTTTCTTT; J gene: TRBJ1-1; V gene: TRBV2; clone size: -; D gene: -
CDR3 protein: CASSLGAVYSYEQYF; CDR3 DNA: TGCGCCAGCAGCTTGGGAGCGGTATACTCCTACGAGCAGTACTTC; J gene: TRBJ2-7; V gene: TRBV5-1; clone size: -; D gene: -
CDR3 protein: CASRYEPGQEDTEAFF; CDR3 DNA: TGCGCCAGCAGATACGAACCGGGACAGGAGGACACTGAAGCTTTCTTT; J gene: TRBJ1-1; V gene: TRBV10-1; clone size: -; D gene: TRBD1
CDR3 protein: CASCSRGHTDTQYF; CDR3 DNA: TGTGCCAGCTGCTCCCGGGGCCACACAGATACGCAGTATTTT; J gene: TRBJ2-3; V gene: TRBV6-5; clone size: -; D gene: -
CDR3 protein: CASSLVGSTGELFF; CDR3 DNA: TGTGCCAGCAGCTTAGTGGGCTCTACCGGGGAGCTGTTTTTT; J gene: TRBJ2-2; V gene: TRBV7-9; clone size: -; D gene: -
CDR3 protein: CASSPNTGVGGHEQYF; CDR3 DNA: TGTGCCAGCAGCCCAAACACAGGGGTTGGGGGCCACGAGCAGTACTTC; J gene: TRBJ2-7; V gene: TRBV27; clone size: -; D gene: TRBD1
CDR3 protein: CASSLLRLDANTGELFF; CDR3 DNA: TGTGCCAGCTCACTCCTTAGACTAGACGCGAACACCGGGGAGCTGTTTTTT; J gene: TRBJ2-2; V gene: TRBV18; clone size: -; D gene: -
CDR3 protein: CASSFDLWGADNQPQHF; CDR3 DNA: TGTGCCAGCAGCTTCGATTTATGGGGGGCTGACAATCAGCCCCAGCATTTT; J gene: TRBJ1-5; V gene: TRBV11-3; clone size: once; D gene: -
CDR3 protein: CASSLKRTSGFGGNEQFF; CDR3 DNA: TGTGCCAGCAGCTTAAAAAGGACTAGCGGGTTTGGGGGGAATGAGCAGTTCTTC; J gene: TRBJ2-1; V gene: TRBV7-3; clone size: -; D gene: TRBD2
CDR3 protein: CAWSGGQGSQPQHF; CDR3 DNA: TGTGCCTGGAGTGGCGGACAGGGCAGTCAGCCCCAGCATTTT; J gene: TRBJ1-5; V gene: TRBV30; clone size: -; D gene: TRBD1
CDR3 protein: CAISERSNEKLFF; CDR3 DNA: TGTGCCATCAGTGAGCGGTCTAATGAAAAACTGTTTTTT; J gene: TRBJ1-4; V gene: TRBV10-3; clone size: -; D gene: -
CDR3 protein: CASSQDRAVFYGYTF; CDR3 DNA: TGTGCCAGCTCACAGGACAGGGCGGTGTTTTATGGCTACACCTTC; J gene: TRBJ1-2; V gene: TRBV18; clone size: -; D gene: TRBD1
CDR3 protein: CASSELDLAKNIQYF; CDR3 DNA: TGTGCCAGCAGTGAACTAGACCTAGCCAAAAACATTCAGTACTTC; J gene: TRBJ2-4; V gene: TRBV2; clone size: few; D gene: -
CDR3 protein: CASSFPGHLGYTF; CDR3 DNA: TGTGCCAGCAGCTTCCCGGGACATCTTGGCTACACCTTC; J gene: TRBJ1-2; V gene: TRBV5-8; clone size: few; D gene: -
CDR3 protein: CASSPPAGLLQETQYF; CDR3 DNA: TGTGCCAGCAGCCCCCCGGCAGGTCTACTACAAGAGACCCAGTACTTC; J gene: TRBJ2-5; V gene: TRBV7-9; clone size: -; D gene: -
CDR3 protein: CASSRPGRFTGELFF; CDR3 DNA: TGTGCCAGCAGTAGACCGGGACGCTTCACCGGGGAGCTGTTTTTT; J gene: TRBJ2-2; V gene: TRBV6-5; clone size: -; D gene: -